This TCR beta chain was recovered during a study of blood T cells in healthy people across ages. They isolated at least 7 million PBMCs from each sample. This clonotype was seen only a few times. The use of a sample-barcoded 5' primer and a J-beta primer mix characterized a second PCR of about 7 to 12 cycles. TCRdb re-called the 5' RACE reads with MiXCR, one entry per CDR3 protein. There are 850,000 to 1,100,000 distinct CDR3 sequences in the sample; 35% to 40% occur only once, and around 13% lies in the top ten. CDR1 is SGHRS, CDR2 YFSETQ, per germline. J lost 3 bases, V lost 6 bases, and 5 bases had no gene match. This CDR3 comprises 14 residues.

Sequencing input: blood. The clonotype originates from a man aged 18-30 years in good health. The V and J genes are TRBV5-1 and TRBJ1-1, with 10 bases aligning to TRBD1. The CDR3 DNA is TGCGCCAGCACCCTGGACAGGGGGGACACTGAAGCTTTCTTT. Encoded protein: CASTLDRGDTEAFF.